The 28 T cell receptor beta chains below all came from one sample that was sequenced in a study of cytomegalovirus exposure and HLA in healthy donors. The primer mix had 60 Vbeta and 13 Jbeta primers. Method: immunoSEQ multiplex PCR; TCRdb's copy keeps in-frame clones and lacks some. The table includes some 120,000 clones, about four fifths detected once. Input material: PBMCs. These receptors all stem from a woman between 40 and 50 years old in good health and CMV-seronegative.

The rearrangement links TRBV5-1 to TRBJ1-6; 7 positions agree with TRBD1. CDR1 SGHRS and CDR2 YFSETQ come from the germline V gene. The trim removed 4 bases at V and 4 bases at J, leaving 2 bases unmatched. The CDR3 extends over 14 amino acids. CDR3 region: CASSGGQYNSPLHF. CDR3 DNA: TGCGCCAGCAGCGGGGGACAGTATAATTCACCCCTCCACTTT. The whole variable domain, remainder taken from reference TRBV5-1 and TRBJ1-6, is KAGVTQTPRYLIKTRGQQVTLSCSPISGHRSVSWYQQTPGQGLQFLFEYFSETQRNKGNFPGRFSGRQFSNSRSEMNVSTLELGDSALYLCASSGGQYNSPLHFGNGTRLTVT.

The rearrangement links TRBV5-1 to TRBJ2-3; 8 positions match TRBD2. The germline V gene encodes CDR1 SGHRS and CDR2 YFSETQ. Trimming cost V 0 bases and J 0 bases; bases outside gene matches: 6. The CDR3 contains 17 residues. CDR3 protein: CASSLAGGGGSTDTQYF. CDR3 sequence (DNA): TGCGCCAGCAGCTTGGCCGGGGGGGGAGGGAGCACAGATACGCAGTATTTT. Based on the CDR3 plus reference TRBV5-1 and TRBJ2-3, the full variable domain is KAGVTQTPRYLIKTRGQQVTLSCSPISGHRSVSWYQQTPGQGLQFLFEYFSETQRNKGNFPGRFSGRQFSNSRSEMNVSTLELGDSALYLCASSLAGGGGSTDTQYFGPGTRLTVL.

The chain links TRBV27 to TRBJ2-1; 8 positions match TRBD1. The CDR3 is 15 amino acids. In germline, CDR1 is MNHEY, CDR2 SMNVEV (reference sequence). The junction had 7 bases not matched to a gene; V was cut back by 4 bases and J by 5 bases. As DNA, the CDR3 is TGTGCCAGCAGTTCGCAGGGGGCAGGGGACAATGAGCAGTTCTTC. Translating gives CASSSQGAGDNEQFF.

The chain carries TRBV5-1 and TRBJ2-3; D possibly corresponds to TRBD2 (5 bases). V shed 6 bases and J shed 0 bases, with 14 bases lying between them. Germline-derived CDR1 and CDR2 are SGHRS and YFSETQ. This CDR3 contains 15 residues. The chain's CDR3 is CASTQRLTSTDTQYF. CDR3 nucleotides: TGCGCCAGCACCCAGCGGTTGACAAGCACAGATACGCAGTATTTT.

The chain recombines TRBV25-1 with TRBJ1-5; TRBD1 agrees at 8 bases. V dropped 5 bases and J dropped 1; count of bases not matched to a gene: 7. This CDR3 comprises 16 residues. Looked up from germline, CDR1 is MGHDK and CDR2 is SYGVNS. Written as DNA, the CDR3 is TGTGCCAGCAGTCCACGGACAGGGTCGAGCAATCAGCCCCAGCATTTT. Its translation: CASSPRTGSSNQPQHF.

This clone was counted a few times. V is TRBV5-6 and J is TRBJ1-1, with D uncertain. V gave up 1 base and J gave up 1 base, with 8 bases separating them. Germline V gene lookup returns CDR1 SGHDT and CDR2 YYEEEE. This CDR3 is 14 amino acids long. This CDR3 reads CASSLPGRNTEAFF. The CDR3 bases are TGTGCCAGCAGCTTGCCAGGCCGGAACACTGAAGCTTTCTTT.

The rearrangement uses TRBV29-1 and TRBJ1-2; TRBD1 might be the D (6 bases). CDR1 and CDR2 (germline): SQVTM, ANQGSEA. The CDR3 is 12 residues long. Trimming shortened V by 6 bases and J by 4 bases, and 12 bases separated the two germline ends. In DNA form, the CDR3 reads TGCAGCGTCACCGGACAGTCCTATGGCTACACCTTC. This translates into CSVTGQSYGYTF.

This sequence joins TRBV6-5 and TRBJ2-2; D might be TRBD1 (5 bases). The CDR3 contains 16 residues. CDR1 and CDR2 from the germline V gene are MNHEY and SVGAGI. V shed 0 bases and J shed 1 base, with 9 bases lying between them. In DNA, the CDR3 is TGTGCCAGCAGTTACTCGAGTCAGGGGAACACCGGGGAGCTGTTTTTT. Its translation: CASSYSSQGNTGELFF.

The chain has TRBV10-3 and TRBJ1-1; a weak D match, TRBD1 (5 bases). The CDR3 loop spans 16 amino acids. V was clipped by 3 bases and J by 0 bases, with 14 bases between them. Germline V lookup: CDR1 ENHRY, CDR2 SYGVKD. For the CDR3, the DNA is TGTGCCATCAGTGAAATGAGGGGACTGATGAACACTGAAGCTTTCTTT. Translated, it gives CAISEMRGLMNTEAFF.

The table lists this clone with a few counts. The rearrangement links TRBV4-1 to TRBJ2-7; 9 nucleotides line up with TRBD1. The CDR3 is 16 residues long. The germline gives CDR1 MGHRA, CDR2 YSYEKL. The J segment lost 1 base and the V segment lost 4 bases, leaving 8 bases of the junction unmatched. The CDR3 bases are TGCGCCAGCAGCCGGGGGGACAGGGCGACTTCCTACGAGCAGTACTTC. It encodes CASSRGDRATSYEQYF.

The chain has TRBV5-1 and TRBJ1-1; D remains unclear. CDR1 and CDR2 from the germline V gene are SGHRS and YFSETQ. CDR3 length: 15 amino acids. Trimming stripped 3 bases from V and 3 bases from J, with 15 bases between. The CDR3 spells CASSSVGGSDTEAFF. The CDR3 DNA is TGCGCCAGCAGCTCCGTGGGAGGTTCGGACACTGAAGCTTTCTTT.

The rearrangement joins TRBV6-1 to TRBJ2-3; TRBD2 matches at 9 bases. V dropped 4 bases and J dropped 1; count of bases not matched to a gene: 3. Germline CDR1 and CDR2: MNHNS and SASEGT. The CDR3 extends over 15 amino acids. The CDR3 coding sequence is TGTGCCAGCAGTGTTAAGCGGGGGGGCACAGATACGCAGTATTTT. Its translation is CASSVKRGGTDTQYF.

Only a few counts were recorded for this clone. This rearrangement joins TRBV7-3 to TRBJ2-1, with 16 bases that match TRBD2. The V and J ends lost 4 bases and 9 bases, in that order; junction bases with no gene match: 3. The CDR3 contains 15 residues. CDR1 and CDR2 from the germline V gene are SGHTA and FQGTGA. DNA for the CDR3: TGTGCCAGCAGCTCGGGACTAGCGGGGGGGACTGAGCAGTTCTTC. It specifies CASSSGLAGGTEQFF.

V is TRBV2 and J is TRBJ2-1; 9 positions agree with TRBD1. The V and J ends lost 5 bases and 2 bases, in that order; junction bases with no gene match: 19. CDR1 and CDR2 (germline): SNHLY, FYNNEI. This CDR3 spans 20 amino acids. The CDR3 loop is CASSPLGTGTREIAYNEQFF. CDR3 sequence (DNA): TGTGCCAGCAGTCCCCTGGGGACAGGGACGCGGGAGATCGCCTACAATGAGCAGTTCTTC. Complete variable domain (other parts from reference TRBV2 and TRBJ2-1): EPEVTQTPSHQVTQMGQEVILRCVPISNHLYFYWYRQILGQKVEFLVSFYNNEISEKSEIFDDQFSVERPDGSNFTLKIRSTKLEDSAMYFCASSPLGTGTREIAYNEQFFGPGTRLTVL.

This clone was recorded a few times. V is TRBV7-2 and J is TRBJ2-7; D is unresolved. Germline V CDR1 and CDR2: SGHTA, FQGNSA. V shed 1 base and J shed 3 bases, with 16 bases lying between them. This CDR3 comprises 16 residues. This chain's CDR3 is CASSLVASPYYYEQYF. For the CDR3, the DNA is TGTGCCAGCAGCTTAGTGGCCTCCCCTTATTACTACGAGCAGTACTTC.

The rearrangement joins TRBV28 to TRBJ1-1, with D possibly being TRBD1 (5 bases). V was trimmed by 11 bases and J by 1 base, leaving 23 bases between them. The CDR3 covers 16 residues. The germline V gene encodes CDR1 MDHEN and CDR2 SYDVKM. The CDR3 coding sequence is TGTGCCTCTTCTACCCCGGGGGTCGGGAAGAACACTGAAGCTTTCTTT. Translation: CASSTPGVGKNTEAFF.

The chain uses TRBV7-9 and TRBJ2-5; TRBD2 matches 8 bases. The CDR3 spans 16 residues. With V trimmed by 5 bases and J by 5 bases, 13 bases remained unmatched. Germline-derived CDR1 and CDR2 are SEHNR and FQNEAQ (reference sequence). The CDR3 sequence is CASSADEAGLGETQYF. The CDR3 nucleotides are TGTGCCAGCAGCGCGGACGAGGCGGGACTAGGGGAGACCCAGTACTTC.

The chain employs TRBV7-9 and TRBJ2-7, with 9 bases lining up with TRBD1. V gave up 3 bases and J gave up 7 bases; unmatched junction bases: 13. The CDR3 is made up of 16 amino acids. Per germline, CDR1 SEHNR and CDR2 FQNEAQ (reference sequence). CDR3 sequence reads: CASSLLHRDRDLEQYF. CDR3 coding DNA: TGTGCCAGCAGCTTGCTCCACCGGGACAGGGATCTAGAGCAGTACTTC. Combining the CDR3 with reference TRBV7-9 and TRBJ2-7 gives the whole variable domain DTGVSQNPRHKITKRGQNVTFRCDPISEHNRLYWYRQTLGQGPEFLTYFQNEAQLEKSRLLSDRFSAERPKGSFSTLEIQRTEQGDSAMYLCASSLLHRDRDLEQYFGPGTRLTVT.

The chain has TRBV6-5 and TRBJ1-1, with TRBD1 matching over 8 bases. Germline loops: CDR1 MNHEY, CDR2 SVGAGI. The V segment lost 4 bases and the J segment 4 bases; nucleotides outside the gene matches: 8. The CDR3 extends over 15 amino acids. CDR3 DNA: TGTGCCAGCAGTTCCCGGACAGGGACAGGCACTGAAGCTTTCTTT. This encodes CASSSRTGTGTEAFF.

V and J are TRBV5-4 and TRBJ2-2, with TRBD1 as a possible D gene (6 bases). This CDR3 has 15 amino acids. Trimming stripped 2 bases from V and 2 bases from J, with 10 bases between. The V gene's germline CDR1 is SGHNT and CDR2 YYREEE (reference sequence). CDR3 bases: TGTGCCAGCAGCTTATCAGGGGCCAACACCGGGGAGCTGTTTTTT. Translation: CASSLSGANTGELFF.

The rearrangement uses TRBV6-1 and TRBJ1-4; D not resolved. The CDR3 sequence is 15 residues long. The V end lost 0 bases, the J end lost 4 bases, and 9 bases lay between the germline ends. Germline CDR1 reads MNHNS; CDR2 reads SASEGT. CDR3 bases: TGTGCCAGCAGTGAAGCATCAGGTCTTAATGAAAAACTGTTTTTT. Encoded protein: CASSEASGLNEKLFF.

The rearrangement joins TRBV5-4 to TRBJ2-5; maybe TRBD2 (7 bases). Germline V gives CDR1 SGHNT, CDR2 YYREEE (reference sequence). Between the trimmed V and J ends, which lost 4 bases and 5 bases, there was a span of 15 bases. CDR3 length: 14 amino acids. DNA for the CDR3: TGTGCCAGCAGCCCTCCGGAGGGGGGGGAGACCCAGTACTTC. Its translation: CASSPPEGGETQYF.

This chain uses TRBV15 with TRBJ2-2, with no clear D. The CDR3 contains 15 residues. CDR1 is LNHNV and CDR2 is YYDKDF in the germline V gene (reference sequence). Trimming shortened V by 0 bases and J by 0 bases, and 5 bases separated the two germline ends. CDR3 sequence (DNA): TGTGCCACCAGCAGAGATCTGTCGAACACCGGGGAGCTGTTTTTT. This encodes CATSRDLSNTGELFF.

J is TRBJ1-5 and V is TRBV19; TRBD1 aligns across 9 bases. The germline CDR1 and CDR2 sequences are LNHDA and SQIVND (reference sequence). The CDR3 is made up of 17 amino acids. V trimming: 3 bases; J trimming: 0 bases; junction bases outside the gene matches: 6. CDR3 in amino acids: CASSIRGTGNSNQPQHF. The CDR3 nucleotides read TGTGCCAGTAGTATTCGGGGGACAGGGAATAGCAATCAGCCCCAGCATTTT.

The chain carries TRBV6-1 and TRBJ1-5; 7 positions agree with TRBD1. The CDR3 has 14 residues. Germline V CDR1 and CDR2: MNHNS, SASEGT. Germline trimming cut 8 bases from V and 5 bases from J; bases unmatched to any gene: 9. CDR3 bases: TGTGCCAGCTCGAGCCAGGGGGAACATCAGCCCCAGCATTTT. Protein product: CASSSQGEHQPQHF.

The chain employs TRBV30 and TRBJ1-2, with unresolved D. Trimming took 6 bases from V and 4 from J, leaving 12 bases between them. The CDR3 runs to 12 residues. Germline lookup yields CDR1 GTSNPN and CDR2 SVGIG (reference sequence). CDR3 in DNA: TGTGCCTGCCTCGAGGGAGGCTATGGCTACACCTTC. It encodes CACLEGGYGYTF.

The chain uses TRBV9 and TRBJ1-1; 10 bases fit TRBD1. Germline assignment: CDR1 SGDLS and CDR2 YYNGEE. This CDR3 spans 16 amino acids. V gave up 5 bases and J gave up 3 bases; unmatched junction bases: 10. The CDR3 is CASSLTLTGGYTEAFF. The CDR3 nucleotides are TGTGCCAGCAGTCTTACTCTGACAGGGGGCTACACTGAAGCTTTCTTT.

The rearrangement joins TRBV5-6 to TRBJ1-4; D unclear. The CDR3 extends over 12 amino acids. Germline V CDR1 and CDR2: SGHDT, YYEEEE. Trimming removed 3 bases from V and 8 bases from J, with 8 bases in between. The CDR3 loop is CASSSSREKLFF. In nucleotides, the CDR3 is TGTGCCAGCAGCTCTTCCCGGGAAAAACTGTTTTTT.